What follows is one TCR beta chain and its context. This table comes from immunoSEQ multiplex PCR, and its TCRdb copy is limited to in-frame clones, with some not included. The sample lists about 140,000 clones, 81% occurring once. These data belong to a study of blood T cell repertoires in COVID-19. Across the study: PBMCs, B-cell-depleted T cells, or T cells provided the cDNA or gDNA that made up the material.

The germline V and J ends were trimmed by 7 bases and 7 bases, with 10 bases remaining between them. CDR1 and CDR2 (germline): MDHEN, SYDVKM. This CDR3 spans 11 amino acids. Sample: peripheral blood. This sequence joins TRBV28 and TRBJ1-2, with unresolved D. This sequence originates from a human donor in a cohort sampled during active COVID-19. Here the CDR3 DNA reads TGTGCCAGCAACCAGAAGCGTGGCTACACCTTC. Its translation is CASNQKRGYTF.